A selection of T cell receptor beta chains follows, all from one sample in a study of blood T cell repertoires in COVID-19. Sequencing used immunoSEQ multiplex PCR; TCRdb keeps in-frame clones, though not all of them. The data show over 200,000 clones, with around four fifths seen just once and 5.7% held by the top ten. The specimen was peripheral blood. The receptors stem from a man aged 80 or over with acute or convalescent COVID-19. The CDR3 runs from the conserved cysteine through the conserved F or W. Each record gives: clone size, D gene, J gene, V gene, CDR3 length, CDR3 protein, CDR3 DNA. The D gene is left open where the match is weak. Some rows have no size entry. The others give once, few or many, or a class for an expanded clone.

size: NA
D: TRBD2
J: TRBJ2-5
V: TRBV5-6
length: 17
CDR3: CASSPRILAGPQETQYF
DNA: TGTGCCAGCAGCCCGAGGATCCTAGCGGGCCCCCAAGAGACCCAGTACTTC

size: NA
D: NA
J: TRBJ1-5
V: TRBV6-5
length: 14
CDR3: CASSPRASNQPQHF
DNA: TGTGCCAGCAGCCCCAGGGCTTCCAATCAGCCCCAGCATTTT

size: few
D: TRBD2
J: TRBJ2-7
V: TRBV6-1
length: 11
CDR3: CASSEVGGFRF
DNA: TGTGCCAGCAGTGAAGTGGGAGGGTTTCGCTTC

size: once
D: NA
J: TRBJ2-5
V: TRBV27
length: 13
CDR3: CASKRGNQETQYF
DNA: TGTGCCAGCAAACGGGGTAACCAAGAGACCCAGTACTTC

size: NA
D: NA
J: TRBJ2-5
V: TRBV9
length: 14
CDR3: CASSVGNGQETQYF
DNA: TGTGCCAGCAGCGTCGGTAATGGCCAAGAGACCCAGTACTTC

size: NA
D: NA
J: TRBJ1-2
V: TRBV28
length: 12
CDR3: CATGAPLRGYTF
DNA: TGTGCCACAGGGGCTCCTCTTCGTGGCTACACCTTC

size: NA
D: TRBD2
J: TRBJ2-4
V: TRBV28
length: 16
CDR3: CASSRASGGVRNIQYF
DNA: TGTGCCAGCAGCCGCGCTAGCGGGGGGGTCAGAAACATTCAGTACTTC

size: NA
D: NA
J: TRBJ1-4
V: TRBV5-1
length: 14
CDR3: CASSLAATNEKLFF
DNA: TGCGCCAGCAGCTTGGCTGCAACTAATGAAAAACTGTTTTTT

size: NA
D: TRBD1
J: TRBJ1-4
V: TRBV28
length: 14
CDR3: CASSLGGGREKLFF
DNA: TGTGCCAGCAGTTTAGGAGGGGGCCGTGAAAAACTGTTTTTT

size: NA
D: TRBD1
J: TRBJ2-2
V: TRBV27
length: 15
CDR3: CASSFGTERTGELFF
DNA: TGTGCCAGCAGTTTCGGGACAGAACGTACCGGGGAGCTGTTTTTT

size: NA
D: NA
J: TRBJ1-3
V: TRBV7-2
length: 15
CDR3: CASSPDGGFGNTIYF
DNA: TGTGCCAGCAGCCCCGACGGGGGATTTGGGAACACCATATATTTT

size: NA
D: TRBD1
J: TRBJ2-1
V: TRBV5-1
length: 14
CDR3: CASSGGTGRDEQFF
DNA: TGCGCCAGCAGCGGGGGGACAGGTAGGGATGAGCAGTTCTTC

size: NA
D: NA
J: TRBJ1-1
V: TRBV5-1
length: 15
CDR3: CASSPLVVGNTEAFF
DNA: TGCGCCAGCAGCCCCCTGGTAGTTGGGAACACTGAAGCTTTCTTT

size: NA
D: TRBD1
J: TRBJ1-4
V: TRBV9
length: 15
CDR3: CASSQTGGTNEKLFF
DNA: TGTGCCAGCAGCCAAACAGGGGGCACTAATGAAAAACTGTTTTTT

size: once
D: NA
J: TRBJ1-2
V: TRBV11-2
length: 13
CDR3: CASSLDSGYGYTF
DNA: TGTGCCAGCAGCTTAGATTCGGGCTATGGCTACACCTTC

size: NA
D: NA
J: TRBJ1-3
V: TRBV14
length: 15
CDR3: CASSQDSVAGNTIYF
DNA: TGTGCCAGCAGCCAAGATTCAGTAGCAGGAAACACCATATATTTT

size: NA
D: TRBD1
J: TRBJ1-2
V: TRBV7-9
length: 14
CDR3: CASSPGTEDYGYTF
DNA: TGTGCCAGCAGCCCCGGGACAGAAGACTATGGCTACACCTTC

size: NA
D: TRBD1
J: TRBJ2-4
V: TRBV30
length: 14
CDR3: CASTGDLAKNIQYF
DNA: TGTGCCTCAACAGGGGATTTAGCCAAAAACATTCAGTACTTC

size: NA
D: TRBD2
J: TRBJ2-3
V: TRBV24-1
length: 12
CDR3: CAIGTITDTQYF
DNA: TGTGCCATCGGGACTATCACAGATACGCAGTATTTT

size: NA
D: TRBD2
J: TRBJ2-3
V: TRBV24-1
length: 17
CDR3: CATGAGVRGIGTDTQYF
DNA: TGTGCCACCGGCGCGGGGGTACGGGGGATTGGGACAGATACGCAGTATTTT

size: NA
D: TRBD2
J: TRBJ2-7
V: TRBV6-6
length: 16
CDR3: CASSYSTSGPLYEQYF
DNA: TGTGCCAGCAGTTACTCGACTAGCGGACCCCTATACGAGCAGTACTTC

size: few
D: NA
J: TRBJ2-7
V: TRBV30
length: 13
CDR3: CAWTRLPLYEQYF
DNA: TGTGCCTGGACGAGGCTGCCCCTCTACGAGCAGTACTTC